Below are 3 T cell receptor beta chains sequenced from a single sample in a study of Tregs in tolerant kidney transplant recipients. These receptors lack a known antigen. Only in-frame clones appear in the TCRdb table, and some are missing; sequencing was by immunoSEQ multiplex PCR. The sample consists of under 13,000 clones, around 91% of them appearing once. The sequences come from Tregs from blood cultured with allogeneic cells, collected before the transplant. The receptors come from a human patient who received a combined kidney and bone marrow transplant.

This chain uses TRBV19 with TRBJ2-5, with TRBD1 matching over 9 bases. The V gene's germline CDR1 is LNHDA and CDR2 SQIVND (reference sequence). The CDR3 contains 14 residues. V lost 1 base, J lost 3 bases, and 0 bases stayed unmatched. The CDR3 DNA follows: TGTGCCAGTAGTATAGGGACAGGGGAAGAGACCCAGTACTTC. Translating gives CASSIGTGEETQYF.

The genes are TRBV5-1 and TRBJ1-5; D not certain. Per germline, CDR1 SGHRS and CDR2 YFSETQ. Deletions cut 0 bases from V and 3 bases from J, with 7 bases between. The CDR3 spans 14 residues. CDR3 in amino acids: CASSLGGDNQPQHF. CDR3 sequence (DNA): TGCGCCAGCAGCTTGGGCGGGGACAATCAGCCCCAGCATTTT.

CDR3 coding DNA: TGTGCCAGTAGTATAGGGGGACAGGTGAGCAATCAGCCCCAGCATTTT. Encoded protein: CASSIGGQVSNQPQHF. The chain recombines TRBV19 with TRBJ1-5, with TRBD1 matching 8 bases. This CDR3 has 16 residues. In germline, CDR1 is LNHDA, CDR2 SQIVND (reference sequence). The V segment lost 1 base and the J segment 1 base; nucleotides outside the gene matches: 3. The full variable domain, with the rest looked up from reference TRBV19 and TRBJ1-5, is DGGITQSPKYLFRKEGQNVTLSCEQNLNHDAMYWYRQDPGQGLRLIYYSQIVNDFQKGDIAEGYSVSREKKESFPLTVTSAQKNPTAFYLCASSIGGQVSNQPQHFGDGTRLSIL.